This T cell receptor beta chain was sequenced during a study of blood T cell repertoires in COVID-19. Study details: COVID-19 samples, acute and convalescent, were from the United States, Italy and Spain. Nucleic acid was either cDNA or gDNA, and it came from T cells, B-cell-depleted T cells, or PBMCs.

The authors' processing: Using reference gene primer amplification, nucleated cell counts were estimated. Only in-frame clones appear in the TCRdb table, and some are missing; sequencing was by immunoSEQ multiplex PCR. V and J calls and clone size are copied from that table; D and trimming were computed from the DNA. The repertoire includes around 180,000 clones, roughly 81% of them detected once, and about 11% sits in the top ten. The sample comprised peripheral blood. This clonotype originated in an elderly woman with COVID-19, enrolled during active disease.

The CDR3 coding sequence is TGTGCCAGTAGTATAGGAGGGGGGGCGTCTGGGGCCAACGTCCTGACTTTC. Translation gives CASSIGGGASGANVLTF. This chain uses TRBV19 with TRBJ2-6; a possible D gene is TRBD2 (7 bases). Germline lookup yields CDR1 LNHDA and CDR2 SQIVND (reference sequence). There are 17 residues in the CDR3. Deletions cut 1 base from V and 1 base from J, with 11 bases between.